The clone carrying this T cell receptor (beta chain) was seen just once. Its cognate antigen is unknown. This CDR3 is 14 amino acids long. The V gene's germline CDR1 is LNHNV and CDR2 YYDKDF (reference sequence). V gave up 5 bases and J gave up 0 bases, with 8 bases separating them. TCRdb keeps only in-frame clones here, not all; method: immunoSEQ multiplex PCR. The sample includes 40,000 to 45,000 clones, over 80% seen only once; the top ten take 40% to 65%. These data belong to a study of T cell responses to AZD1222 COVID-19 vaccine. Looking at the study overall: Both about-4-week and about-12-week second-dose recipients were combined. Study outcomes and limitations: Sampling captured repertoires only after the peak T cell response. Reportedly, nearly half of unique spike TCRs recognized epitopes outside B.1.351/B.1.1.7 mutations. Spike was spanned by vaccine-associated CD4 TCRs, with dominance at 160-218 and 743-854.

This material consisted of peripheral blood, taken on day 0 of AZD1222 vaccination. The TCR comes from an adult in good health. This sequence joins TRBV15 and TRBJ1-3, with D unresolved. DNA for the CDR3: TGTGCCACCAGCTCGCCGAACTCTGGAAACACCATATATTTT. Its translation: CATSSPNSGNTIYF.